This T cell receptor (beta chain) is drawn from a study of blood T cell repertoires in COVID-19. Study-level information: There were acute and convalescent COVID-19 samples, and they came from the United States, Italy and Spain. Sample material is recorded as cDNA or gDNA derived from T cells, B-cell-depleted T cells, or PBMCs.

Original analysis: By means of reference gene primer amplification, nucleated cell counts were estimated. Assay: immunoSEQ multiplex PCR; the TCRdb copy retains only in-frame clones and omits some. The V and J calls and clone size come from that table; D and trimming were worked out from the DNA. Here the sample spans tens of thousands of clones, 76% being singletons. This CDR3 contains 14 residues. From germline, CDR1 is SNHLY and CDR2 FYNNEI. V shed 2 bases and J shed 3 bases, with 11 bases lying between them. There are a few counts of this clone. V and J are TRBV2 and TRBJ2-7; D not resolved. The sequencing input was peripheral blood. The source is an elderly man with acute or convalescent COVID-19. CDR3 sequence: CASSETVASYEQYF. CDR3 DNA: TGTGCCAGCAGTGAAACGGTCGCGAGCTACGAGCAGTACTTC.